The rows below give T cell receptor beta chains drawn from one sample of a study of shared clonotypes between healthy human individuals. Using immunoSEQ multiplex PCR, the repertoire was profiled, and TCRdb retains in-frame clones only, with some absent. This table holds over 1.5 million clones, approximately 98% found once. Input material: naive CD4+ T cells sorted from blood. The receptors stem from a man aged 30-40 years in good health. The CDR3 runs from the conserved cysteine through the conserved F or W. D genes are given only for firm matches. Size values are once, few and many counts, or a class for expanded clones, and some rows have none.

V,D,J,size,CDR3,DNA
TRBV28,.,TRBJ2-7,.,CASSLTGGWIYEQYF,TGTGCCAGCAGTTTAACTGGGGGGTGGATCTACGAGCAGTACTTC
TRBV7-7,.,TRBJ1-5,.,CASTFGNHSNQPQHF,TGTGCCAGCACCTTCGGGAATCACAGCAATCAGCCCCAGCATTTT
TRBV27,TRBD2,TRBJ2-5,.,CASSFAGTSGQETQYF,TGTGCCAGCAGTTTTGCCGGGACTAGCGGCCAAGAGACCCAGTACTTC
TRBV29-1,.,TRBJ2-1,few,CSVGGNEQFF,TGCAGCGTTGGAGGCAATGAGCAGTTCTTC
TRBV6-5,.,TRBJ1-2,.,CASSYSSGLGYTF,TGTGCCAGCAGTTACTCATCGGGGCTTGGCTACACCTTC
TRBV6-1,.,TRBJ1-4,.,CASRQRDEKLFF,TGTGCCAGCAGACAGAGGGATGAAAAACTGTTTTTT
TRBV6-1,TRBD1,TRBJ1-5,.,CASSEDDRVRPQHF,TGTGCCAGCAGTGAAGACGACAGGGTACGGCCCCAGCATTTT
TRBV7-6,TRBD2,TRBJ2-2,.,CASSLVIAGYTGELFF,TGTGCCAGCAGCTTAGTTATAGCGGGATACACCGGGGAGCTGTTTTTT
TRBV6-5,TRBD2,TRBJ2-1,.,CASSYFTATSGSEQFF,TGTGCCAGCAGTTACTTCACTGCGACTAGCGGGAGTGAGCAGTTCTTC
TRBV27,.,TRBJ2-7,.,CASSPLRQLVSYEGEQYF,TGTGCCAGCAGTCCCCTCCGGCAGTTAGTCTCTTATGAGGGCGAGCAGTACTTC
TRBV18,.,TRBJ2-4,.,CASSLVITKNIQYF,TGTGCCAGCTCATTGGTGATCACCAAAAACATTCAGTACTTC
TRBV7-9,TRBD1,TRBJ1-1,.,CASSFDRVGNTEAFF,TGTGCCAGCAGCTTCGACAGGGTGGGCAACACTGAAGCTTTCTTT
TRBV2,.,TRBJ1-1,.,CASSEGFRVNTEAFF,TGTGCCAGCAGTGAGGGTTTTAGGGTGAACACTGAAGCTTTCTTT
TRBV7-3,.,TRBJ2-7,.,CASSLPGQQQYF,TGTGCCAGCAGCTTACCAGGACAACAGCAGTACTTC
TRBV5-1,.,TRBJ2-2,.,CASSWGTDTGELFF,TGCGCCAGCAGTTGGGGGACGGACACCGGGGAGCTGTTTTTT
TRBV29-1,.,TRBJ2-3,.,CSVAPSLDTQYF,TGCAGCGTTGCCCCATCCCTAGATACGCAGTATTTT
TRBV5-1,TRBD2,TRBJ2-1,.,CASSSSGKINEQFF,TGCGCCAGCAGCTCTAGCGGGAAAATCAATGAGCAGTTCTTC
TRBV19,.,TRBJ2-6,.,CASGTGRGANVLTF,TGTGCCAGTGGTACAGGGCGAGGGGCCAACGTCCTGACTTTC
TRBV28,TRBD2,TRBJ2-7,.,CASSRGLASYEQYF,TGTGCCAGCAGCCGCGGACTAGCATCCTACGAGCAGTACTTC
TRBV19,.,TRBJ2-2,.,CASSRDIHATGELFF,TGTGCCAGTAGTAGGGACATCCACGCCACCGGGGAGCTGTTTTTT
TRBV2,TRBD2,TRBJ2-7,.,CASSEASGGSGYEQYF,TGTGCCAGCAGTGAAGCGAGTGGCGGGAGTGGGTACGAGCAGTACTTC
TRBV9,.,TRBJ2-1,.,CASSAATDSYNEQFF,TGTGCCAGCAGCGCCGCTACCGACTCCTACAATGAGCAGTTCTTC
TRBV5-1,.,TRBJ2-3,.,CASSLDPHTDTQYF,TGCGCCAGCAGCTTGGACCCTCACACAGATACGCAGTATTTT
TRBV11-3,.,TRBJ2-7,.,CASSSQIRTEVLHSYEQYF,TGTGCCAGCAGCTCCCAGATCCGGACAGAGGTTCTCCACTCCTACGAGCAGTACTTC
TRBV7-2,TRBD2,TRBJ2-5,.,CASSFRPSGYQETQYF,TGTGCCAGCAGCTTTCGGCCTAGCGGGTACCAAGAGACCCAGTACTTC
TRBV10-3,TRBD2,TRBJ2-1,.,CAIREGLASSYNEQFF,TGTGCCATCAGGGAGGGACTAGCGAGCTCCTACAATGAGCAGTTCTTC
TRBV5-1,.,TRBJ2-3,.,CASSLGTVADTQYF,TGCGCCAGCAGCTTGGGGACCGTTGCAGATACGCAGTATTTT
TRBV4-3,.,TRBJ1-5,.,CASSRELGQPQHF,TGCGCCAGCAGCCGAGAATTAGGCCAGCCCCAGCATTTT
TRBV5-6,.,TRBJ1-2,.,CASSLRVEGYTF,TGTGCCAGCAGCTTGAGGGTGGAGGGCTACACCTTC
TRBV18,TRBD2,TRBJ2-7,.,CASSPYKTAGAGYEQYF,TGTGCCAGCTCACCCTATAAGACAGCGGGGGCCGGCTACGAGCAGTACTTC
TRBV6-1,.,TRBJ2-7,.,CASSELRPRGYEQYF,TGTGCCAGCAGTGAACTCCGGCCGCGAGGCTACGAGCAGTACTTC
TRBV9,.,TRBJ2-3,.,CASSVATGTTANTDTQYF,TGTGCCAGCAGCGTAGCTACAGGGACCACAGCCAACACAGATACGCAGTATTTT
TRBV14,.,TRBJ1-1,.,CASSQETRGTEAFF,TGTGCCAGCAGCCAAGAAACCCGAGGGACTGAAGCTTTCTTT
TRBV28,TRBD1,TRBJ1-4,.,CASSSPGQLATNEKLFF,TGTGCCAGCAGTTCCCCGGGACAGCTTGCAACTAATGAAAAACTGTTTTTT
TRBV19,.,TRBJ1-5,.,CASSIVGARSNQPQHF,TGTGCCAGTAGTATCGTGGGGGCGCGGAGCAATCAGCCCCAGCATTTT
TRBV30,.,TRBJ1-5,.,CAWKPGHHNQPQHF,TGTGCCTGGAAACCCGGACACCATAATCAGCCCCAGCATTTT
TRBV6-1,.,TRBJ2-7,.,CASRSGYEQYF,TGTGCCAGCAGATCCGGATACGAGCAGTACTTC
TRBV7-2,.,TRBJ1-1,.,CASSIHRDTEAFF,TGTGCCAGCAGCATTCATAGGGACACTGAAGCTTTCTTT
TRBV10-1,.,TRBJ2-5,few,CASSGSFQETQYF,TGCGCCAGCAGTGGGTCATTTCAAGAGACCCAGTACTTC
TRBV15,.,TRBJ1-3,.,CATSRDTGVGGNTIYF,TGTGCCACCAGCAGAGATACGGGGGTCGGTGGAAACACCATATATTTT
TRBV5-1,TRBD2,TRBJ2-7,.,CASTPGLAISYEQYF,TGCGCCAGCACCCCGGGACTAGCGATCTCCTACGAGCAGTACTTC
TRBV6-5,.,TRBJ2-7,once,CASSYSRSYEQYF,TGTGCCAGCAGTTACTCGAGGAGCTACGAGCAGTACTTC
TRBV10-3,TRBD2,TRBJ2-3,.,CAINGGSGRPGTDTQYF,TGTGCCATCAACGGTGGCAGCGGGAGGCCGGGCACAGATACGCAGTATTTT
TRBV9,TRBD1,TRBJ2-1,.,CASSVRDSSYNEQFF,TGTGCCAGCAGCGTAAGGGACAGTTCCTACAATGAGCAGTTCTTC
TRBV28,TRBD1,TRBJ1-3,.,CASATGESRTGNTIYF,TGTGCCAGCGCCACAGGGGAATCTAGGACTGGAAACACCATATATTTT
TRBV5-1,.,TRBJ2-3,.,CASSLAAGVGTDTQYF,TGCGCCAGCAGCTTGGCAGCAGGGGTGGGCACAGATACGCAGTATTTT
TRBV11-2,.,TRBJ2-7,.,CASSLVQGYAEQYF,TGTGCCAGCAGCTTAGTCCAGGGTTATGCCGAGCAGTACTTC
TRBV6-5,.,TRBJ2-2,.,CASRRGTGELFF,TGTGCCAGCAGAAGGGGCACCGGGGAGCTGTTTTTT
TRBV20-1,TRBD1,TRBJ1-1,.,CSAKTGALAFF,TGCAGTGCTAAGACAGGGGCTTTAGCTTTCTTT
TRBV7-9,TRBD1,TRBJ2-1,.,CASSVYRGAEQFF,TGTGCCAGCAGCGTATACAGGGGAGCTGAGCAGTTCTTC
TRBV4-1,.,TRBJ2-1,.,CASSNPGSLGNEQFF,TGCGCCAGCAGCAACCCGGGGTCGCTGGGCAATGAGCAGTTCTTC
TRBV15,.,TRBJ2-2,.,CATSRDREWTGELFF,TGTGCCACCAGCAGAGATCGGGAGTGGACCGGGGAGCTGTTTTTT